The 20 T cell receptor beta chains presented below share a single source sample, sequenced in a study of persistence of HIV-infected CD4 T cells (dated by TCRdb to 2018 to 2020). These receptors have no known antigen. What the treatment or condition label conveys for this sample: suppressive antiretroviral therapy. Cells were stimulated with anti-CD3/anti-CD28 magnetic beads as a nonspecific positive control representing the CD4+ T cell repertoire. Responding CD4+ T cells were sorted by upregulation of both CD40 ligand and CD69. The immunoSEQ hsTCRB assay version 4, run in survey mode, was used to sequence TCRbeta repertoires from genomic DNA. TCRdb obtained this table from immuneACCESS and retained in-frame rearrangements with V and J assigned. These tables miss some clones; where compared with another copy, unresolved V genes account for less than half of the shortfall, and the remainder is unexplained. This sample lists 43,000 or so clones; 89% were detected once. The top ten clones comprise approximately 1% of the sample.

The sequencing used CD4+ T cells sorted from PBMCs after roughly 20-hour stimulation, collected from a patient who received antiretroviral therapy. According to the study, the label for this sample's cell subset or site signals: CD40L+CD69+ CD4 T cells responding to anti-CD3/anti-CD28 beads, representing the overall repertoire. All receptors come from an adult man with HIV who was CMV-seropositive.

This chain joins TRBV6-5 and TRBJ2-1; 8 bases align to TRBD2. J was trimmed by 2 bases and V by 2 bases; bases with no gene match: 5. The germline V gene has CDR1 MNHEY and CDR2 SVGAGI. This CDR3 is built from 16 residues. CDR3 DNA sequence: TGTGCCAGCAGTTACCAAAGCGGGGGCGCCTACAATGAGCAGTTCTTC. Its translation: CASSYQSGGAYNEQFF.

The chain has TRBV5-4 and TRBJ2-1; the D call may be TRBD1 or TRBD2 (5 bases each). The V gene lost 4 bases and the J gene lost 8 bases, with 10 bases spanning the gap. Germline CDR1 reads SGHNT; CDR2 reads YYREEE (reference sequence). CDR3 length: 12 residues. The CDR3: CASSPGRDEQFF. The CDR3 region has the DNA TGTGCCAGCAGCCCGGGGCGCGATGAGCAGTTCTTC.

The chain joins TRBV9 to TRBJ2-2; D is unclear. The CDR3 consists of 13 residues. The V end was cut by 2 bases, the J end by 4 bases, with 6 bases between. Germline loops: CDR1 SGDLS, CDR2 YYNGEE. The CDR3 reads CASSVGLTGELFF. The CDR3, as DNA: TGTGCCAGCAGCGTCGGGCTCACCGGGGAGCTGTTTTTT.

J is TRBJ1-5 and V is TRBV5-1, with 10 positions matching TRBD1. The CDR3 is made up of 14 amino acids. From germline, CDR1 is SGHRS and CDR2 YFSETQ. J gave up 5 bases and V 2 bases, and 1 base lay outside the gene matches. DNA of the CDR3: TGCGCCAGCAGCTTCGGGACAGGGGATCAGCCCCAGCATTTT. Translation gives CASSFGTGDQPQHF.

The V gene is TRBV28, the J gene TRBJ1-4; a possible D gene is TRBD1 (6 bases). Germline CDR1 and CDR2: MDHEN and SYDVKM. V lost 4 bases and J lost 3, with 15 bases in between. CDR3 length: 16 residues. CDR3 sequence (DNA): TGTGCCAGCAGTTCAGGTGGAGGGGGACCTAATGAAAAACTGTTTTTT. As protein: CASSSGGGGPNEKLFF.

CDR3 in amino acids: CASSLALGATNEKLFF. The CDR3 nucleotides are TGTGCCAGCAGCTTAGCTCTAGGAGCAACTAATGAAAAACTGTTTTTT. The chain carries TRBV7-9 and TRBJ1-4; unclear D gene. Germline CDR1 SEHNR, CDR2 FQNEAQ (reference sequence). Trimming took off 0 bases at V and 0 bases at J, with 8 bases between the two ends. The CDR3 totals 16 residues. The full variable domain, rest sourced from reference TRBV7-9 and TRBJ1-4, is DTGVSQNPRHKITKRGQNVTFRCDPISEHNRLYWYRQTLGQGPEFLTYFQNEAQLEKSRLLSDRFSAERPKGSFSTLEIQRTEQGDSAMYLCASSLALGATNEKLFFGSGTQLSVL.

The chain combines TRBV28 with TRBJ2-7; D is uncertain. Trimming left V 8 bases short and J 7 bases short, with 15 bases between. This CDR3 is 12 amino acids long. Germline V CDR1 and CDR2: MDHEN, SYDVKM. The CDR3 loop is CASLAPRREQYF. CDR3 nucleotides: TGTGCCAGCTTGGCCCCCCGTAGGGAGCAGTACTTC.

The chain couples TRBV7-2 to TRBJ2-1, with 9 bases aligning to TRBD2. V trimming: 5 bases; J trimming: 10 bases; junction bases outside the gene matches: 12. CDR1 and CDR2 from the germline V gene are SGHTA and FQGNSA. The CDR3 is 15 residues long. The CDR3 region has the DNA TGTGCCAGCAGCCCTTCGAGCGGGGGGAGCAAGGAGCAGTTCTTC. The encoded protein is CASSPSSGGSKEQFF.

The chain uses TRBV5-5 and TRBJ1-1; no clear D. CDR1 SGHKS and CDR2 YYEKEE come from the germline V gene (reference sequence). The CDR3 extends over 13 amino acids. V lost 0 bases and J 2 bases, leaving 5 bases between the germline ends. CDR3: CASSLVPNTEAFF. The CDR3 coding sequence is TGTGCCAGCAGCTTGGTCCCAAACACTGAAGCTTTCTTT.

This chain links TRBV6-4 with TRBJ2-2, with D perhaps matching TRBD1 (6 bases). Germline CDR1 reads MRHNA; CDR2 reads SNTAGT. Trimming stripped 6 bases from V and 5 bases from J, with 7 bases between. The CDR3 length is 12 residues. The CDR3 DNA is TGTGCCAGCAGACAGGGAACCGGGGAGCTGTTTTTT. This translates into CASRQGTGELFF.

Details on this clone: One junction end disagrees with the germline gene, perhaps due to a read error. The chain joins TRBV3-1 (or the pseudogene TRBV3-2) to TRBJ1-2; 9 bases map to TRBD1. The CDR3 runs 16 residues. CDR1 and CDR2 (germline): LGHDT, YNNKEL (reference sequence). The CDR3 protein is CASSKEIDRGANGYTF. CDR3 sequence (DNA): TGTGCCAGCAGCAAAGAGATAGACAGGGGGGCGAACGGCTACACCTTC.

The rearrangement joins TRBV27 to TRBJ1-1; D is unresolved. Germline V gene lookup returns CDR1 MNHEY and CDR2 SMNVEV (reference sequence). V lost 3 bases and J 1 base, leaving 6 bases between the germline ends. The CDR3 spans 13 residues. CDR3 sequence (DNA): TGTGCCAGCAGTTTTCGAGGGAACACTGAAGCTTTCTTT. Translated: CASSFRGNTEAFF.

Only a few counts were recorded for this clone. The rearrangement uses TRBV7-2 and TRBJ2-6; D gene unclear. Trimming removed 4 bases from V and 0 bases from J, with 7 bases in between. The germline CDR1 and CDR2 sequences are SGHTA and FQGNSA. There are 15 residues in the CDR3. CDR3 residues: CASSSRPSGANVLTF. DNA of the CDR3: TGTGCCAGCAGCTCTCGTCCCTCTGGGGCCAACGTCCTGACTTTC.

CDR3 DNA sequence: TGCGCCAGCAGTGATTCCACAGATACGCAGTATTTT. Translation gives CASSDSTDTQYF. The chain employs TRBV10-1 and TRBJ2-3, with D uncertain. This CDR3 is built from 12 residues. The germline V gene encodes CDR1 WNHNN and CDR2 SYGVQD (reference sequence). Trimming removed 3 bases from V and 2 bases from J, with 3 bases in between.

This clone was seen more than once but under ten times. This chain links TRBV5-1 with TRBJ1-5; the D is unclear. The CDR3 runs to 15 residues. Trimming took 0 bases from V and 0 from J, leaving 7 bases between them. Germline V lookup: CDR1 SGHRS, CDR2 YFSETQ. CDR3 sequence: CASSLGTASNQPQHF. The CDR3, as DNA: TGCGCCAGCAGCTTGGGCACAGCTAGCAATCAGCCCCAGCATTTT. The full variable domain, rest sourced from reference TRBV5-1 and TRBJ1-5, is KAGVTQTPRYLIKTRGQQVTLSCSPISGHRSVSWYQQTPGQGLQFLFEYFSETQRNKGNFPGRFSGRQFSNSRSEMNVSTLELGDSALYLCASSLGTASNQPQHFGDGTRLSIL.

The gene calls are TRBV2 and TRBJ1-4; TRBD1 matches at 10 bases. This CDR3 comprises 13 residues. Per germline, CDR1 SNHLY and CDR2 FYNNEI. V trimming: 6 bases; J trimming: 7 bases; junction bases outside the gene matches: 2. The CDR3 sequence: CASSGQGVEKLFF. The CDR3 bases are TGTGCCAGCAGCGGACAGGGGGTTGAAAAACTGTTTTTT. Using reference TRBV2 and TRBJ1-4 for the parts outside the CDR3, the full variable domain is EPEVTQTPSHQVTQMGQEVILRCVPISNHLYFYWYRQILGQKVEFLVSFYNNEISEKSEIFDDQFSVERPDGSNFTLKIRSTKLEDSAMYFCASSGQGVEKLFFGSGTQLSVL.

This clone was counted between two and nine times. V gene TRBV11-3 combines with J gene TRBJ2-5, with TRBD1 matching over 8 bases. CDR1 SGHNT and CDR2 YENEEA come from the germline V gene. This CDR3 is 16 amino acids long. The junction had 8 bases not matched to a gene; V was cut back by 4 bases and J by 1 base. In nucleotides, the CDR3 is TGTGCCAGCAGCTCTGGACAGGGAAACGCCCAAGAGACCCAGTACTTC. Amino acids: CASSSGQGNAQETQYF.

The chain links TRBV3-1 (or the pseudogene TRBV3-2) to TRBJ1-2; tentative D call: TRBD1 (5 bases). CDR3 size: 15 residues. CDR1 is LGHDT and CDR2 is YNNKEL in the germline V gene (reference sequence). V gave up 5 bases and J gave up 7 bases, with 20 bases separating them. For the CDR3, the DNA is TGTGCCAGCAGCGCTGCTTCGGCGGGGCGAGGTGGCTACACCTTC. Its protein product is CASSAASAGRGGYTF.

This clone showed up just once. CDR3 region: CASSPQGQTFRDTQYF. In DNA, the CDR3 is TGTGCCAGCAGCCCCCAGGGGCAGACCTTCAGGGATACGCAGTATTTT. The V and J genes are TRBV7-9 and TRBJ2-3, with a weak D call TRBD1 (6 bases). Germline lookup yields CDR1 SEHNR and CDR2 FQNEAQ (reference sequence). V lost 5 bases to trimming and J lost 6 bases, with 21 bases between them. The CDR3 runs to 16 residues. Looking up the rest from reference TRBV7-9 and TRBJ2-3 gives the full variable domain: DTGVSQNPRHKITKRGQNVTFRCDPISEHNRLYWYRQTLGQGPEFLTYFQNEAQLEKSRLLSDRFSAERPKGSFSTLEIQRTEQGDSAMYLCASSPQGQTFRDTQYFGPGTRLTVL.

Points on this clone: One end of the junction varies from germline; a read error may be responsible. CDR3 amino acids: CARSFAGAGGTEAFF. DNA of the CDR3: TGCGCCCGCAGCTTTGCTGGGGCGGGGGGGACTGAAGCTTTCTTT. This chain connects TRBV5-1 to TRBJ1-1, with D possibly matching TRBD1 (5 bases). The CDR3 sequence is 15 residues long. Germline V lookup: CDR1 SGHRS, CDR2 YFSETQ.